This T cell receptor beta chain was recorded in a study of blood T cell repertoires in COVID-19. Turning to the study itself: COVID-19 samples, acute and convalescent, were from the United States, Italy and Spain. Sample material is recorded as cDNA or gDNA derived from T cells, B-cell-depleted T cells, or PBMCs.

Original methodology: Counts of nucleated cells, estimated from reference gene primer amplification, were obtained. The table came from immunoSEQ multiplex PCR; TCRdb's copy has only in-frame clones and leaves some out. The V and J calls and the clone size are those of that table, but D and trimming were determined from the DNA. The sample has 75,000 to 100,000 clones, approximately 84% seen once. V lost 6 bases and J lost 4; bases outside the gene matches: 3. Looked up from germline, CDR1 is SQVTM and CDR2 is ANQGSEA. The CDR3 spans 12 residues. The material sequenced was peripheral blood. The TCR originated in a man aged 55 to 70 with acute or convalescent COVID-19. The chain recombines TRBV29-1 with TRBJ2-5; TRBD1 matches 9 bases. The CDR3 nucleotides are TGCAGCGTCGGGACAGGGCGAGAGACCCAGTACTTC. This gives the protein CSVGTGRETQYF.